These T cell receptor beta chains were read from a single sample in a study of T cells after yellow fever vaccination. TCRdb reprocessed the 5' RACE reads with MiXCR, giving one entry per CDR3 protein. The data show some 120,000 distinct CDR3 sequences, 6.5% to 9% seen once. The input for sequencing was CD8+ T cells sorted from PBMCs, taken 45 days after the yellow fever booster vaccination. These receptors were taken from a man aged 25 to 45 who received the YFV17D yellow fever vaccine. CDR3s include the opening cysteine and the closing phenylalanine or tryptophan. The D gene is left open where the match is weak. Size tells how often a clone was seen (once, few, many) or the class of an expanded clone, and some rows leave it out.

>TRBV9|TRBJ2-7|TRBD1|many
CASSVGQDASYEQYF
TGTGCCAGCAGCGTGGGACAGGACGCCAGCTACGAGCAGTACTTC
>TRBV12-3/TRBV12-4|TRBJ2-1|NA|many
CASSPRYGEQFF
TGTGCCAGCAGTCCGAGATACGGTGAGCAGTTCTTC
>TRBV5-1|TRBJ1-1|NA|many
CASSGTGPGDTEAFF
TGCGCCAGCAGCGGAACAGGTCCCGGGGACACTGAAGCTTTCTTT
>TRBV11-2|TRBJ2-7|TRBD2|many
CASSLGGGRARLEQYF
TGTGCCAGCAGCTTAGGCGGCGGGAGGGCCCGTCTCGAGCAGTACTTC
>TRBV27|TRBJ1-1|NA|few
CASSREGWLRGEAFF
TGTGCCAGCTCTCGGGAGGGTTGGCTAAGGGGTGAAGCTTTCTTT
>TRBV7-2|TRBJ2-2|TRBD1|many
CASSIGTAWAGELFF
TGTGCCAGCAGTATAGGGACAGCCTGGGCCGGGGAGCTGTTTTTT
>TRBV6-5|TRBJ2-6|NA|NA
CASSYPRQELSGANVLTF
TGTGCCAGCAGTTACCCTCGACAGGAGCTCTCTGGGGCCAACGTCCTGACTTTC
>TRBV6-1|TRBJ2-1|NA|many
CASIGLSSSSYNEQFF
TGTGCCAGCATCGGACTCTCAAGTAGCTCCTACAATGAGCAGTTCTTC
>TRBV5-4|TRBJ1-2|NA|few
CASSLAEGSGYTF
TGTGCCAGCAGCTTGGCCGAGGGGTCTGGCTACACCTTC
>TRBV20-1|TRBJ2-7|TRBD2|many
CSARGVSGRVYSYEQYF
TGCAGTGCTAGAGGGGTTAGCGGGAGAGTGTACTCCTACGAGCAGTACTTC
>TRBV7-9|TRBJ2-7|NA|many
CASSAGTVSYEQYF
TGTGCCAGCAGCGCCGGGACTGTCTCCTACGAGCAGTACTTC
>TRBV2|TRBJ2-1|TRBD2|many
CASRWEGLSYNEQFF
TGTGCCAGCCGGTGGGAGGGTCTCTCCTACAATGAGCAGTTCTTC
>TRBV28|TRBJ2-7|NA|many
CATSTSYEQYF
TGTGCCACCAGCACCTCCTACGAGCAGTACTTC
>TRBV7-3|TRBJ2-1|TRBD2|many
CASSWGLAGTNEQFF
TGTGCCAGCAGCTGGGGACTAGCGGGGACCAATGAGCAGTTCTTC
>TRBV20-1|TRBJ2-5|NA|many
CSARRSADDQETQYF
TGCAGTGCTAGACGGTCGGCGGATGACCAAGAGACCCAGTACTTC
>TRBV5-6|TRBJ2-4|NA|many
CASSSVLAKNIQYF
TGTGCCAGCAGCTCTGTACTAGCCAAAAACATTCAGTACTTC
>TRBV4-3|TRBJ2-7|NA|many
CASSQPLFYEQYF
TGCGCCAGCAGCCAACCCCTATTTTACGAGCAGTACTTC
>TRBV28|TRBJ2-5|TRBD2|many
CASSLGTSGPQETQYF
TGTGCCAGCAGTCTTGGGACTAGCGGGCCACAAGAGACCCAGTACTTC
>TRBV10-2|TRBJ2-2|NA|many
CASSSRMVTNTGELFF
TGCGCCAGCAGTTCCAGGATGGTTACGAACACCGGGGAGCTGTTTTTT
>TRBV6-5|TRBJ2-7|NA|many
CASSYSLTGEQYF
TGTGCCAGCAGTTACTCGTTGACGGGTGAGCAGTACTTC
>TRBV4-2|TRBJ2-1|TRBD2|many
CASSQVGVTSAEQFF
TGTGCCAGCAGCCAAGTGGGGGTTACTAGCGCCGAGCAGTTCTTC
>TRBV6-1|TRBJ2-6|NA|few
CASMGGPGANVLTF
TGTGCCAGCATGGGGGGGCCTGGGGCCAACGTCCTGACTTTC
>TRBV7-6|TRBJ2-1|NA|many
CASSRTVDVAYNEQFF
TGTGCCAGCAGCCGAACCGTAGATGTCGCCTACAATGAGCAGTTCTTC
>TRBV6-1|TRBJ1-1|NA|many
CASSETALTEAFF
TGTGCCAGCAGTGAAACAGCGTTAACCGAAGCTTTCTTT
>TRBV5-1|TRBJ2-7|TRBD1|many
CASSLGTGRNEQYF
TGCGCCAGCAGCCTAGGGACAGGGCGGAACGAGCAGTACTTC
>TRBV5-5|TRBJ2-7|NA|many
CASSLYSYEQYF
TGTGCCAGCAGCTTGTACAGCTACGAGCAGTACTTC
>TRBV14|TRBJ2-3|NA|few
CASSQVTDTQYF
TGTGCCAGCAGCCAAGTCACCGATACGCAGTATTTT
>TRBV7-9|TRBJ2-7|NA|few
CASSLAWGGRSYEQYF
TGTGCCAGCAGCTTAGCGTGGGGGGGCCGGTCCTACGAGCAGTACTTC
>TRBV20-1|TRBJ2-1|TRBD2|many
CSARSSGSYNEQFF
TGCAGTGCGCGTTCTAGCGGGAGTTACAATGAGCAGTTCTTC
>TRBV9|TRBJ2-3|TRBD2|many
CASSVLAGGPDTQYF
TGTGCCAGCAGCGTATTGGCGGGAGGGCCGGATACGCAGTATTTT
>TRBV7-9|TRBJ2-7|TRBD1|NA
CASSFSRDRVGYEQYF
TGTGCCAGCAGCTTTTCCCGGGACAGGGTGGGCTACGAGCAGTACTTC
>TRBV19|TRBJ2-7|NA|NA
CASSMTDGLSSYEQYF
TGTGCCAGTAGTATGACGGACGGCTTGAGCTCCTACGAGCAGTACTTC